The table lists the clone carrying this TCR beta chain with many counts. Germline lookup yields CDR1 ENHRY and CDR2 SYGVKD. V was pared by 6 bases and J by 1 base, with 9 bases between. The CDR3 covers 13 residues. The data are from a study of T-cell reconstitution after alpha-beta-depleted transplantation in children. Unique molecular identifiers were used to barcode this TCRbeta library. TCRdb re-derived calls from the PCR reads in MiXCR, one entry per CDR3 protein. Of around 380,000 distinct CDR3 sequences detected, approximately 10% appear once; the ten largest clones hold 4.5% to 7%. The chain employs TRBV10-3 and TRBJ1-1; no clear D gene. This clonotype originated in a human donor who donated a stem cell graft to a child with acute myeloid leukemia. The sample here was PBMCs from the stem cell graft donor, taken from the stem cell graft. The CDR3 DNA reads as TGTGCCATCAGCTCGACACCGAACACTGAAGCTTTCTTT. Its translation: CAISSTPNTEAFF.